A selection of T cell receptor beta chains follows, all from one sample in a study of long-term antiretroviral therapy in people with HIV. This table comes from immunoSEQ multiplex PCR, and its TCRdb copy is limited to in-frame clones, with some not included. The sample lists about 22,000 clones; 88% were seen once. The sequencing used unsorted PBMCs, collected 0.6 years after starting antiretroviral therapy. The receptors derive from a man aged 55 to 69 with HIV. Both conserved end residues are part of each CDR3. The D gene is left open where the match is weak. For some rows the clone size is stated as once, few or many, or as a class when expanded; others skip it.

D | J | V | length | size | DNA | CDR3
TRBD1 | TRBJ1-1 | TRBV28 | 16 | few | TGTGCCAGCAGTTCGACAGGGTGGGGCATTAACACTGAAGCTTTCTTT | CASSSTGWGINTEAFF
NA | TRBJ1-2 | TRBV27 | 12 | NA | TGTGCCAGCAGTCACGGGACCTATGGCTACACCTTC | CASSHGTYGYTF
TRBD1 | TRBJ2-5 | TRBV10-1 | 15 | NA | TGCGCCAGCAGTGAGTCATTGACAGGGGAAGAGACCCAGTACTTC | CASSESLTGEETQYF
NA | TRBJ2-1 | TRBV7-7 | 14 | NA | TGTGCTAGCAGCTTAGGGTTTTCCTCACCTGAGCAGTTCTTC | CASSLGFSSPEQFF
TRBD1 | TRBJ2-2 | TRBV7-2 | 15 | NA | TGTGCCAGCAGCCTACAGGGGGGAAACACCGGGGAGCTGTTTTTT | CASSLQGGNTGELFF
TRBD2 | TRBJ2-5 | TRBV4-1 | 15 | NA | TGCGCCAGCAGCCCGGGACTAGCAGGATTTGGGACCCAGTACTTC | CASSPGLAGFGTQYF
NA | TRBJ2-7 | TRBV4-1 | 16 | NA | TGCGCCAGCAGCCTCACCGTCGGACAGACCTCCTACGAGCAGTACTTC | CASSLTVGQTSYEQYF
NA | TRBJ1-5 | TRBV6-5 | 13 | few | TGTGCCAGCAGTTCCAGGAGCAATCAGCCCCAGCATTTT | CASSSRSNQPQHF
NA | TRBJ2-3 | TRBV29-1 | 16 | NA | TGCAGCGTTGGTTTAGTTTGGGACGGCCGCACAGATACGCAGTATTTT | CSVGLVWDGRTDTQYF
TRBD2 | TRBJ2-7 | TRBV7-3 | 17 | NA | TGTGCCAGCAGCCCGGCTAGCGGGAGGGTGGGAACCTACGAGCAGTACTTC | CASSPASGRVGTYEQYF
NA | TRBJ2-3 | TRBV6-1 | 15 | NA | TGTGCCAGCAGTGCGGGACTTTATCACACAGATACGCAGTATTTT | CASSAGLYHTDTQYF
NA | TRBJ1-1 | TRBV25-1 | 15 | NA | TGTGCCAGCAGTAATTGGGGAGATATGAACACTGAAGCTTTCTTT | CASSNWGDMNTEAFF
TRBD1 | TRBJ1-4 | TRBV28 | 16 | NA | TGTGCCAGCAGTTTTCCCGGAGGGACAGGGGATGAAAAACTGTTTTTT | CASSFPGGTGDEKLFF